Included here is one T cell receptor (beta chain) sequence, with context. Its target is unknown. Per the germline V gene, CDR1 is DFQATT and CDR2 is SNEGSKA (reference sequence). The CDR3 sequence is 12 residues long. V dropped 5 bases and J dropped 5 bases, with 12 bases sitting between them. This specimen belongs to a study of T-cell memory formation after mild COVID-19. Study background: The TCR clusters were mostly specific to one donor. The study, taken as a whole, reports: Pre-infection memory harbored some responding clones, suggesting cross-reactive memory joined.

TCRdb ran MiXCR on the 5' RACE reads and lists one entry per CDR3 protein. The sample lists about 290,000 distinct CDR3 sequences; 15% were seen once. The chain couples TRBV20-1 to TRBJ1-2, with D perhaps TRBD1 (6 bases). The sequence was collected from a young man who had mild COVID-19 (a few samples of this study predate the infection). Cell type and time point are not known. The specimen was PBMCs or a T cell subset sorted from them (not recorded which). In DNA, the CDR3 is TGCAGTGCTCGCCAAGGGGGTTATGGCTACACCTTC. Residues: CSARQGGYGYTF.